This T cell receptor (beta chain) was observed in a study of T cell repertoires in cytomegalovirus infection. Study details: Selected CMV epitopes included recently identified HLA-C-restricted ones as well as well-studied HLA-B-restricted ones. Carrying CMV and the relevant HLA type showed in public TCR beta signatures. Study conclusions and caveats: The cumulative frequency of public TCR beta families distinguished individuals who carried CMV together with the relevant HLA.

MiXCR, applied by TCRdb to the reads, yields one record per CDR3 protein. The table has about 830,000 distinct CDR3 sequences, about 30% seen once; the top ten hold around 11%. Germline assignment: CDR1 LGHDT and CDR2 YNNKEL (reference sequence). Between the trimmed V and J ends, which lost 0 bases and 3 bases, there was a span of 11 bases. The CDR3 loop spans 15 amino acids. Points on this clonotype: What it recognizes is unknown.

The chain is built from TRBV3-1 and TRBJ2-5, with D hard to call. The clonotype was recovered from a human donor in good health (CMV status not recorded). Some clones in this sample may be carry-over from other donors' samples. Here the sequenced sample was cultured CD8+ T cells from PBMCs, taken from culture after CMV antigen stimulation. The CDR3 reads CASSQDYGWKETQYF. In nucleotides, the CDR3 is TGTGCCAGCAGCCAAGATTATGGATGGAAAGAGACCCAGTACTTC.